The rows below give T cell receptor beta chains drawn from one sample of a study of type 1 regulatory T cells. No antigens are known for them. TCRdb fed the reads into MiXCR, producing one record per CDR3 protein. This sample carries around 62,000 distinct CDR3 sequences, 50% to 70% of them seen once, and the ten largest clones take 7.6%. Sample: cultured T cells, either the whole culture or a sorted T cell fraction (not recorded which). These receptors were obtained from a human donor in good health. The conserved cysteine and the conserved F or W are not part of the CDR3 here.

V gene: TRBV18; J gene: TRBJ2-2; CDR3 protein: ASSPQRGTGNTGELF
V gene: TRBV20-1; J gene: TRBJ2-5; CDR3 protein: SARDIVHFQETQY
V gene: TRBV4-1; J gene: TRBJ2-4; CDR3 protein: ASSQVITGLNIQY
V gene: TRBV29-1; J gene: TRBJ2-5; CDR3 protein: SAGGGGETQY
V gene: TRBV6-6; J gene: TRBJ2-2; CDR3 protein: ASSYWTGSTGELF
V gene: TRBV7-9; J gene: TRBJ1-1; CDR3 protein: ASNRQGSNTEAF
V gene: TRBV11-2; J gene: TRBJ2-2; CDR3 protein: ASRIPFRSGELF
V gene: TRBV7-9; J gene: TRBJ1-2; CDR3 protein: ASSRTGDYGYT
V gene: TRBV28; J gene: TRBJ1-1; CDR3 protein: ASNRGSWTEAF
V gene: TRBV3-1; J gene: TRBJ2-5; CDR3 protein: ASSQESQDGETQY
V gene: TRBV4-3; J gene: TRBJ2-1; CDR3 protein: ASSQDRSGFNNEQF
V gene: TRBV20-1; J gene: TRBJ1-1; CDR3 protein: SARERERPLQSVNTEAF
V gene: TRBV29-1; J gene: TRBJ2-5; CDR3 protein: SVREETQY
V gene: TRBV7-2; J gene: TRBJ2-5; CDR3 protein: ASTNQGRRQETQY
V gene: TRBV12-3/TRBV12-4; J gene: TRBJ2-7; CDR3 protein: ASSLDGSYEQY
V gene: TRBV2; J gene: TRBJ2-5; CDR3 protein: ASSESGGRLQETQY
V gene: TRBV20-1; J gene: TRBJ2-1; CDR3 protein: SASRLAGVGNEQF
V gene: TRBV5-1; J gene: TRBJ2-1; CDR3 protein: ASSLAPGEWNEQF
V gene: TRBV6-1; J gene: TRBJ2-4; CDR3 protein: ASSEVNRGPGDIQY
V gene: TRBV3-1; J gene: TRBJ2-5; CDR3 protein: ASSQVKETQY
V gene: TRBV5-1; J gene: TRBJ2-1; CDR3 protein: ASSLAGTSHNEQF
V gene: TRBV5-1; J gene: TRBJ2-2; CDR3 protein: ASSLTRETNTGELF
V gene: TRBV20-1; J gene: TRBJ1-3; CDR3 protein: SASLPGSGNTIY
V gene: TRBV27; J gene: TRBJ2-7; CDR3 protein: ASSSLGLAKSYEQY
V gene: TRBV25-1; J gene: TRBJ2-7; CDR3 protein: ASSGQASYEQY
V gene: TRBV27; J gene: TRBJ2-7; CDR3 protein: ASSSGQSYEQY
V gene: TRBV20-1; J gene: TRBJ1-6; CDR3 protein: SARGTGGGSPLH
V gene: TRBV4-2; J gene: TRBJ2-5; CDR3 protein: ASSQVKLAGGYQETQY
V gene: TRBV12-3/TRBV12-4; J gene: TRBJ1-5; CDR3 protein: ASTTGQSGQPQH
V gene: TRBV5-1; J gene: TRBJ2-1; CDR3 protein: ASSLSSEPAYNEQF
V gene: TRBV11-3; J gene: TRBJ2-5; CDR3 protein: ASSLDSAGGETQY
V gene: TRBV19; J gene: TRBJ2-2; CDR3 protein: ASEEWDRRNTGELF
V gene: TRBV27; J gene: TRBJ2-7; CDR3 protein: ASRFRQPYEQY
V gene: TRBV29-1; J gene: TRBJ1-2; CDR3 protein: SVGIPGPSNYGYT
V gene: TRBV5-1; J gene: TRBJ2-3; CDR3 protein: ASSLGLAGGTDTQY
V gene: TRBV5-5; J gene: TRBJ2-5; CDR3 protein: ASSFGGDETQY